This T cell receptor beta chain emerged from a study of T cells in Graves' hyperthyroidism and ophthalmopathy. After removal of 6 bases from V and 7 bases from J, the junction contained 9 bases not matched to a gene. The CDR3 is made up of 14 amino acids. Germline CDR1 is SNHLY and CDR2 is FYNNEI. Findings and limits, study-wide: Ophthalmopathy was told apart from stable hyperthyroidism by a 13 V-J model. Blood also contained most expanded thyroid clonotypes above 0.001.

Patients having uncontrolled infection, another autoimmune disease, pregnancy or lactation were not included. Many counts were recorded for this clonotype. Its antigen is unknown. Regions amplified from RNA transcripts were the TCR beta CDR3 regions. During a first-round RT-PCR of the TCR CDR3, the HTBI primer set was used. TCRdb reanalysed the multiplex PCR reads using MiXCR and keeps one entry per CDR3 protein. The sample lists hundreds of thousands of distinct CDR3 sequences, just over 45% seen once, with just under 8.5% in the top ten. The J gene is TRBJ1-5, the V gene TRBV2, with 7 bases matching TRBD1. This TCR was sampled from a woman aged 18-35 years with Graves' hyperthyroidism. What was sequenced was peripheral blood or thyroid tissue (not recorded which). For the CDR3, the DNA is TGTGCCAGCAGCCCTACAGGGGCTTGGCAGCCCCAGCATTTT. Its protein product is CASSPTGAWQPQHF.